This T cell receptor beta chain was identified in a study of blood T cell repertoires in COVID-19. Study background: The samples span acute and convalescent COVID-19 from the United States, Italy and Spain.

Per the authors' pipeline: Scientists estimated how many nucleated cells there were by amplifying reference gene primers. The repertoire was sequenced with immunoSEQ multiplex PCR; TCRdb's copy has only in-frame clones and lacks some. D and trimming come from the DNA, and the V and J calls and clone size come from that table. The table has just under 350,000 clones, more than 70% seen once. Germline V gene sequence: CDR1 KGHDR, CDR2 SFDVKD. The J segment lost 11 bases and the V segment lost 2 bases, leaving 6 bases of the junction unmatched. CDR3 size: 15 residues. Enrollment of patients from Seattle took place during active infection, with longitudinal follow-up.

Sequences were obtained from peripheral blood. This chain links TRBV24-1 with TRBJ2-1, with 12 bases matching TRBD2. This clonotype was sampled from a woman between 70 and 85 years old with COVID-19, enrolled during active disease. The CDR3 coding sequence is TGTGCCACCAGTGATTCCGCGGGACTAGCGGGCCAGCAGTTCTTC. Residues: CATSDSAGLAGQQFF.